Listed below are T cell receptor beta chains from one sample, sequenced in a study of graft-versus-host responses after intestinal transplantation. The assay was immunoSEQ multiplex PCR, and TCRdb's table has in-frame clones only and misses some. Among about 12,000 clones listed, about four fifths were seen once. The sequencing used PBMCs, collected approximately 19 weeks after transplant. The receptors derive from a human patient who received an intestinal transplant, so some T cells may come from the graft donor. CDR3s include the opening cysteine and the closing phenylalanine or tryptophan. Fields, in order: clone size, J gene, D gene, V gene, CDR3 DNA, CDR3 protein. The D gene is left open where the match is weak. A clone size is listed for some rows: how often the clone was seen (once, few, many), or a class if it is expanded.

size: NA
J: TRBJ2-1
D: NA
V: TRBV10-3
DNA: TGTGCCATCAGTGTGGACGGGAGCCCCTACAATGAGCAGTTCTTC
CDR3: CAISVDGSPYNEQFF

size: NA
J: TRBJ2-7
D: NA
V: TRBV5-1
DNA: TGCGCCAGCAGCTCCCAGTGGGGCTACGAGCAGTACTTC
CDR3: CASSSQWGYEQYF

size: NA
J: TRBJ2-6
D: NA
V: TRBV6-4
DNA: TGTGCCAGCAGTGACGAACACTCTGGGGCCAACGTCCTGACTTTC
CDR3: CASSDEHSGANVLTF

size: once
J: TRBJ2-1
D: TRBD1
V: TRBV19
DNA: TGTGCCAGCCAGACAGGGGAGGCCTACAATGAGCAGTTCTTC
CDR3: CASQTGEAYNEQFF

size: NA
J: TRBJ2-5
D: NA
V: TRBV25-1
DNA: TGTGCCAGCAGTGAATACACCAGAGGTGGGCCCCAAGAGACCCAGTACTTC
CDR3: CASSEYTRGGPQETQYF

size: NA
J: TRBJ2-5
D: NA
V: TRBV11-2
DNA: TGTGCCAGCAGCTTAGTAACAGCTCCGACCCAGTACTTC
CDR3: CASSLVTAPTQYF

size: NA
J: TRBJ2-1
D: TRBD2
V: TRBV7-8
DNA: TGTGCCAGCAGCTTAGGTAGCGGGAGTTCAGGGGAGCAGTTCTTC
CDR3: CASSLGSGSSGEQFF

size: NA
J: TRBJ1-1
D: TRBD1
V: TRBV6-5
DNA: TGTGCCAGCAGCCAAACACAGGGGATCACTGAAGCTTTCTTT
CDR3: CASSQTQGITEAFF

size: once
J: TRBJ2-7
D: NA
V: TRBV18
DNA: TGTGCCAGCTCACGGGGCTCATCCACCTACGAGCAGTACTTC
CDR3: CASSRGSSTYEQYF

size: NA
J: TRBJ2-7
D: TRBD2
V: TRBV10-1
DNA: TGCGCCAGCAGTGAGGGGTCTAGCGGGAGCTCCTACGAGCAGTACTTC
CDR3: CASSEGSSGSSYEQYF

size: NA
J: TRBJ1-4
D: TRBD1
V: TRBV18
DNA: TGTGCCAGCTCACCACCGTACAGGGGGCATACAGATGAAAAACTGTTTTTT
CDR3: CASSPPYRGHTDEKLFF

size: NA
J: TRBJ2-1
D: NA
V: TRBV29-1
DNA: TGCAGCGTCGAACCAAGAGGGGGCAATGAGCAGTTCTTC
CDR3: CSVEPRGGNEQFF

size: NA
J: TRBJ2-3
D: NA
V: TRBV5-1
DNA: TGCGCCAGCAGCCCACGGGGGGATACGCAGTATTTT
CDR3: CASSPRGDTQYF

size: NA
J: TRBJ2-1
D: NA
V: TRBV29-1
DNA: TGCAGCGTTGAAGGAAGTGCGTGGGAGAGTTTGTATGAGCAGTTCTTC
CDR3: CSVEGSAWESLYEQFF

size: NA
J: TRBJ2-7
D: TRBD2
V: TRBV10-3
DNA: TGTGCCATCCGCGCAGCGGGAGGCTACGAGCAGTACTTC
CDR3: CAIRAAGGYEQYF

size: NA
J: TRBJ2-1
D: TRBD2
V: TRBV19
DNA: TGTGCCGCTAGCCCTAGCGGGGTCTACAATGAGCAGTTCTTC
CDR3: CAASPSGVYNEQFF

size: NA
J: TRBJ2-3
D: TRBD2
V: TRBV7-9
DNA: TGTGCCAGCAGCTTAGTCGAGCGGGAGTTGACAGATACGCAGTATTTT
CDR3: CASSLVERELTDTQYF

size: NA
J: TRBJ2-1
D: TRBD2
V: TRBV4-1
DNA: TGCGCCAGCAGCCAAGACCCCGGACTAGCGGGATACAATGAGCAGTTCTTC
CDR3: CASSQDPGLAGYNEQFF

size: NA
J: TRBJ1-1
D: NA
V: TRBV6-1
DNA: TGTGCCAGCAGTGTGAGAAGGGCGCCGAACACTGAAGCTTTCTTT
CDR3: CASSVRRAPNTEAFF

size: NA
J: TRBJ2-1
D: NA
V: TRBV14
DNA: TGTGCCAGCAGCCAACAGAGGAGGCGGAACTACAATGAGCAGTTCTTC
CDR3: CASSQQRRRNYNEQFF

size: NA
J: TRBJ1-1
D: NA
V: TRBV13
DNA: TGTGCCAGCAGCAGCGTAGGGCGGGAAGCTTTCTTT
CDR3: CASSSVGREAFF

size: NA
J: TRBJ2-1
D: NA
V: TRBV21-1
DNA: TGTGCCAGCAGCCAGAGACTAGCGGGAGGGCCCAATGAGCAGTTCTTC
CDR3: CASSQRLAGGPNEQFF

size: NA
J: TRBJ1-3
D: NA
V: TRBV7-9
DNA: TGTGCCAGCAGCTTAGAGTTTCCTTCCGGAAACACCATATATTTT
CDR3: CASSLEFPSGNTIYF

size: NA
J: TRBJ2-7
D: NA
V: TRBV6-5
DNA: TGTGCCAGCAGGGCCCACGAGCAGTACTTC
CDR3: CASRAHEQYF